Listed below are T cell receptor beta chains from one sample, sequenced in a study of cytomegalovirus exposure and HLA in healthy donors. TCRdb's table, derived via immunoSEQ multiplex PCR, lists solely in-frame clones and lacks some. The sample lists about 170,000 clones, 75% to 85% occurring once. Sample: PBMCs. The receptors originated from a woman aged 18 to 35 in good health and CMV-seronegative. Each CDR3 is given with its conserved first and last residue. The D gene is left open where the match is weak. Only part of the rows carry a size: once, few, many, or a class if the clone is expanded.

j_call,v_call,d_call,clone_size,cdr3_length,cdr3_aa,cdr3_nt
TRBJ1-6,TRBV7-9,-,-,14,CASSPRQSRSPLHF,TGTGCCAGCAGCCCCCGACAGAGTAGATCACCCCTCCACTTT
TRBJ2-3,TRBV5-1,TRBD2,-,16,CASSWTASGSTDTQYF,TGCGCCAGCAGCTGGACGGCTAGCGGTAGCACAGATACGCAGTATTTT
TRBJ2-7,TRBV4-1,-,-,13,CASSQEYSYEQYF,TGCGCCAGCAGCCAAGAATACAGCTACGAGCAGTACTTC
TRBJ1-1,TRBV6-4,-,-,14,CASSERGGNTEAFF,TGTGCCAGCAGTGAACGAGGGGGGAACACTGAAGCTTTCTTT
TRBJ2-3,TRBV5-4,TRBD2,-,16,CASSPRAERGGNTQYF,TGTGCCAGCAGCCCTCGTGCGGAGCGGGGGGGCAATACGCAGTATTTT
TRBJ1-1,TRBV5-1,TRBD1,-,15,CASSLADRENTEAFF,TGCGCCAGCAGCTTGGCCGACAGGGAAAACACTGAAGCTTTCTTT
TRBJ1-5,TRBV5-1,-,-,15,CASSLEGQGNQPQHF,TGCGCCAGCAGCTTGGAGGGGCAGGGCAATCAGCCCCAGCATTTT
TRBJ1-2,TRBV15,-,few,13,CATSRDNLYGYTF,TGTGCCACCAGCAGGGACAATCTCTATGGCTACACCTTC
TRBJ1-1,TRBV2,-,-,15,CASSDWGVGLTEAFF,TGTGCCAGCAGTGATTGGGGGGTGGGGCTCACTGAAGCTTTCTTT
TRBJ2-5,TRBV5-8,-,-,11,CASKGQETQYF,TGTGCCAGCAAGGGGCAAGAGACCCAGTACTTC
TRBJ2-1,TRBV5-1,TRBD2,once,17,CASSSNNLAGGGNEQFF,TGCGCCAGCAGCTCCAACAACTTAGCGGGGGGGGGCAATGAGCAGTTCTTC
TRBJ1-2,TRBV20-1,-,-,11,CSANPVHGYTF,TGCAGTGCGAACCCAGTTCATGGCTACACCTTC
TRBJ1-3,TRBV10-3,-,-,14,CAISEWLSANTIYF,TGTGCCATCAGTGAGTGGCTGTCTGCAAACACCATATATTTT
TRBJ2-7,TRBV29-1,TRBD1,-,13,CSVAGTGDWEQYF,TGCAGCGTGGCCGGGACAGGGGATTGGGAGCAGTACTTC
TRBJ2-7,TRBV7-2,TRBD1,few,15,CASSLASTGADEQYF,TGTGCCAGCAGCTTAGCATCGACAGGGGCCGACGAGCAGTACTTC
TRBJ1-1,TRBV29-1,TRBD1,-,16,CSVKATNRGMNTEAFF,TGCAGCGTGAAAGCTACAAACAGGGGCATGAACACTGAAGCTTTCTTT
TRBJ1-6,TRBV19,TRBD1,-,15,CASSISPGQNSPLHF,TGTGCCAGTAGTATCTCCCCGGGACAGAATTCACCCCTCCACTTT
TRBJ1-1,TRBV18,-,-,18,CASSPEILRGGGKTEAFF,TGTGCCAGCTCACCAGAGATACTCAGGGGTGGTGGGAAAACTGAAGCTTTCTTT
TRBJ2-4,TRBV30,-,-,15,CAWSLRAGSKNIQYF,TGTGCCTGGAGTCTACGGGCGGGGTCCAAAAACATTCAGTACTTC
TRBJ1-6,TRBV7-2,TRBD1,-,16,CASSLRTGTGASPLHF,TGTGCCAGCAGCCTAAGGACCGGGACAGGGGCTTCACCCCTCCACTTT
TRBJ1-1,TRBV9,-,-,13,CASSYGQNTEAFF,TGTGCCAGCAGCTACGGACAGAACACTGAAGCTTTCTTT
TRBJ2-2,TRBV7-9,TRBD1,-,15,CARGYRGKDTGELFF,TGTGCCAGGGGATACAGGGGGAAAGACACCGGGGAGCTGTTTTTT
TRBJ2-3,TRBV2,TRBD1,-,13,CARTQGSTDTQYF,TGTGCCAGAACACAGGGGAGCACAGATACGCAGTATTTT
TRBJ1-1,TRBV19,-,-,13,CASSLLAFPEAFF,TGTGCCAGTAGCCTACTTGCTTTTCCTGAAGCTTTCTTT
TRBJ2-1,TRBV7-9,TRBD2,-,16,CASSPVTSGAYNEQFF,TGTGCCAGCAGCCCCGTGACTAGCGGAGCCTACAATGAGCAGTTCTTC
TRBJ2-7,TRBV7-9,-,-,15,CASSLVPGSSYEQYF,TGTGCCAGCAGCTTAGTTCCGGGGAGCTCCTACGAGCAGTACTTC
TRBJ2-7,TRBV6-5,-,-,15,CASSYSMRGAGEQYF,TGTGCCAGCAGTTACTCGATGCGGGGCGCGGGTGAGCAGTACTTC
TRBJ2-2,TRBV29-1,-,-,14,CSSSLGDGSGELFF,TGCAGCAGTAGTCTCGGGGATGGGTCCGGGGAGCTGTTTTTT
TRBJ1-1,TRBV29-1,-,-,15,CSVARHGQTDTEAFF,TGCAGCGTCGCCCGCCATGGACAGACTGACACTGAAGCTTTCTTT
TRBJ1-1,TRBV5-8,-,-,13,CASSAGEGTEAFF,TGTGCCAGCAGCGCAGGGGAAGGGACTGAAGCTTTCTTT
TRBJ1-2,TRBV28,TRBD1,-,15,CASSLSGGAYYGYTF,TGTGCCAGCAGTTTGTCAGGGGGCGCCTACTATGGCTACACCTTC
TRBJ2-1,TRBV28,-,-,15,CASSSSAGGFDEQFF,-
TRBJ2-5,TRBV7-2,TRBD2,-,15,CASSGRLAGQETQYF,TGTGCCAGCAGCGGTAGACTAGCTGGGCAAGAGACCCAGTACTTC
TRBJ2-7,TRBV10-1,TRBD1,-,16,CASSDGPGQGFYEQYF,TGCGCCAGCAGTGATGGACCGGGACAGGGATTTTACGAGCAGTACTTC
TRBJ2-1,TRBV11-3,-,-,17,CASSLDRSASSYNEQFF,TGTGCCAGCAGCTTAGATCGGAGCGCTAGCTCCTACAATGAGCAGTTCTTC
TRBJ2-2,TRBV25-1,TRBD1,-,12,CASSDYRGEVFF,TGTGCCAGCAGCGACTACAGGGGTGAGGTGTTTTTT
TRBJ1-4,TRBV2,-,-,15,CASSELATTNEKLFF,TGTGCCAGCAGTGAACTAGCTACAACTAATGAAAAACTGTTTTTT
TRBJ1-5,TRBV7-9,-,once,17,CSSSSIQGPYSNQPQHF,TGTTCCAGCAGCTCCATACAGGGCCCCTATAGCAATCAGCCCCAGCATTTT
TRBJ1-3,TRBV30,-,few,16,CAWSLTPGAGGNTIYF,TGTGCCTGGAGCCTGACCCCAGGGGCAGGAGGAAACACCATATATTTT
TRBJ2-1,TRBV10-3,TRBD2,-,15,CAISELVAGDAEQFF,TGTGCCATCAGTGAGTTAGTAGCGGGAGACGCTGAGCAGTTCTTC
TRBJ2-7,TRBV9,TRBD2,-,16,CASSAGTSGHFHEQYF,TGTGCCAGCAGCGCGGGGACTAGCGGGCACTTCCACGAGCAGTACTTC
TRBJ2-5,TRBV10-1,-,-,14,CASSSGGGQETQYF,TGCGCCAGCAGTAGCGGAGGTGGGCAAGAGACCCAGTACTTC
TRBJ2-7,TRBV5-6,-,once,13,CASSLRAGEEQYF,TGTGCCAGCAGCCTAAGGGCAGGGGAAGAGCAGTACTTC
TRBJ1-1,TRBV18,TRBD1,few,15,CASSPHRGADTEAFF,TGTGCCAGCTCACCGCACAGGGGGGCGGACACTGAAGCTTTCTTT
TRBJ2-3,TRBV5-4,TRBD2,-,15,CASSSAGGYTDTQYF,TGTGCCAGCAGCTCGGCGGGGGGATACACAGATACGCAGTATTTT
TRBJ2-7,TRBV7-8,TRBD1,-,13,CASSRTGTYEQYF,TGTGCCAGCAGCAGGACAGGAACCTACGAGCAGTACTTC
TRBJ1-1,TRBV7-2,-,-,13,CASSPQGNTEAFF,TGTGCCAGCAGCCCACAGGGGAACACTGAAGCTTTCTTT
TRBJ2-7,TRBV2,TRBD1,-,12,CAIRDRSYEQYF,TGTGCCATCCGGGACAGGTCCTACGAGCAGTACTTC
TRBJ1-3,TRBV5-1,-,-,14,CASSEGTIGNTIYF,TGCGCCAGCAGTGAGGGGACAATCGGAAACACCATATATTTT
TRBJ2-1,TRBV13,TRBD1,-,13,CASSMGQVNEQFF,TGTGCCAGCAGCATGGGACAGGTCAATGAGCAGTTCTTC
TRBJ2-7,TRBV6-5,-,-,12,CASRDTRYEQYF,TGTGCCAGCAGAGACACCCGCTACGAGCAGTACTTC